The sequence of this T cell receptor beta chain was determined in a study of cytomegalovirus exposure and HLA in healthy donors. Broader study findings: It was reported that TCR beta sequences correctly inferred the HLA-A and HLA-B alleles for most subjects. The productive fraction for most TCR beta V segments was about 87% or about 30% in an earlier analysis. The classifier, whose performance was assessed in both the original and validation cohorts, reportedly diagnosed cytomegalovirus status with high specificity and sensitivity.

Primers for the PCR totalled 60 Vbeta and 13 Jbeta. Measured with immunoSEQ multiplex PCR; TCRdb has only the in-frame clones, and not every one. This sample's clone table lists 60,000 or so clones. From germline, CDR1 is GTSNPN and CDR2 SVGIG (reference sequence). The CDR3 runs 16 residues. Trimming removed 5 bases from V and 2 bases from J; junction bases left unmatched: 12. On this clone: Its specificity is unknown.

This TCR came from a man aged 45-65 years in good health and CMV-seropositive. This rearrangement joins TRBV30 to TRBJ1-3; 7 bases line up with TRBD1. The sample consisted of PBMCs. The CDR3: CAWGWGSRGTGNTIYF. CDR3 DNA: TGTGCCTGGGGATGGGGAAGCAGGGGGACTGGAAACACCATATATTTT. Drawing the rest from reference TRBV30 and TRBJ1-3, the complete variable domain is SQTIHQWPATLVQPVGSPLSLECTVEGTSNPNLYWYRQAAGRGLQLLFYSVGIGQISSEVPQNLSASRPQDRQFILSSKKLLLSDSGFYLCAWGWGSRGTGNTIYFGEGSWLTVV.